This T cell receptor (beta chain) is drawn from a study of blood T cell repertoires in COVID-19. V dropped 5 bases and J dropped 15; count of bases not matched to a gene: 9. The CDR3 covers 14 residues. CDR1 SGHTA and CDR2 FQGTGA come from the germline V gene. Produced via immunoSEQ multiplex PCR; TCRdb's table is partial and in-frame only. Of some 170,000 clones in the sample, approximately 89% are singletons; the top ten hold 6.2%. Material for sequencing was PBMCs or T cells enriched from blood (not recorded which). J is TRBJ2-1 and V is TRBV7-3, with 14 bases aligning to TRBD2. This TCR was sampled from a man aged 40-50 years who had recovered from COVID-19. CDR3 loop: CASSPGTSGGQWFF. CDR3 sequence (DNA): TGTGCCAGCAGCCCCGGGACTAGCGGGGGCCAGTGGTTCTTC.